This TCR beta chain originates from a study of cytomegalovirus exposure and HLA in healthy donors. On the study more broadly: Ancestry clustering placed 81% of a few hundred genotyped donors in the Caucasian-associated cluster. Findings of the study overall: One later analysis reportedly identified an Asian-associated ancestry cluster that showed fewer N-insertions than the approximately 600-donor mean. Clonal expansion, a later analysis showed, was greater in HLA-associated TCR beta chains than in equally common others.

As to this clone: Its target is unknown.

Primers included in the PCR were 60 Vbeta and 13 Jbeta primers. Profiling relied on immunoSEQ multiplex PCR, and the TCRdb table lists in-frame clones only, not all of them. The sample holds some 150,000 clones, around 80% seen once. V was trimmed by 3 bases and J by 6 bases, leaving 14 bases between them. The germline V gene has CDR1 MGHDK and CDR2 SYGVNS. The CDR3 covers 14 residues. Sequencing was done on a sample of PBMCs. This TCR was recovered from a woman in her thirties or forties in good health and CMV-seronegative. V is TRBV25-1 and J is TRBJ1-1, with D unresolved. CDR3 nucleotide sequence: TGTGCCAGCAGTGAGACCGCAACTAGCGCTGAAGCTTTCTTT. Its protein product is CASSETATSAEAFF.